What follows is one T cell receptor beta chain and its context. The data derive from a study of T-cell memory formation after mild COVID-19. The CDR3 spans 15 residues. Trimming removed 5 bases from V and 6 bases from J; junction bases left unmatched: 13. CDR1 is MNHEY, CDR2 SMNVEV, per germline (reference sequence). In TCRdb, the 5' RACE reads were re-called with MiXCR into one record per CDR3 protein. The sample holds 450,000 to 650,000 distinct CDR3 sequences, about 20% seen once. The receptor was derived from an adult woman who had mild COVID-19 (a few samples of this study predate the infection). Cell type and time point are not known. The source material was PBMCs or a T cell subset sorted from them (not recorded which). The J gene is TRBJ2-7, the V gene TRBV27; 7 nucleotides align to TRBD1. CDR3 in amino acids: CASSPRTGPLGEQYF. The CDR3, as DNA: TGTGCCAGCAGTCCCAGGACAGGCCCATTGGGCGAGCAGTACTTC.